These 11 T cell receptor beta chains share one sample of origin, sequenced in a study of T cell repertoires in cytomegalovirus infection. TCRdb itself ran the reads through MiXCR, one entry per CDR3 protein. This table has some 250,000 distinct CDR3 sequences, around 9% appearing once. The sample taken for sequencing was PBMCs. The receptors come from a human donor in good health (CMV status not recorded). Some clones in this sample may be carry-over from other donors' samples.

J is TRBJ2-7 and V is TRBV6-2 or TRBV6-3; a possible D gene is TRBD2 (5 bases). This CDR3 has 17 residues. The V and J ends lost 8 bases and 2 bases respectively, with 25 bases between them. Germline CDR1 reads MNHEY; CDR2 reads SVGEGT. In nucleotides, the CDR3 is TGTGCCAGCTTCCCGCGCGGCCTCGCGGGCACCGCCTACGAGCAGTACTTC. As protein: CASFPRGLAGTAYEQYF.

This sequence joins TRBV14 and TRBJ2-1, with TRBD2 identical over 12 bases. V trimming: 3 bases; J trimming: 3 bases; junction bases outside the gene matches: 3. Germline CDR1 and CDR2: SGHDN and FVKESK. This CDR3 has 16 amino acids. The CDR3 loop is CASSHPTSGGYNEQFF. CDR3 sequence (DNA): TGTGCCAGCAGCCACCCGACTAGCGGGGGCTACAATGAGCAGTTCTTC.

The sample holds a few counts of this clonotype. The V and J genes are TRBV30 and TRBJ1-5; 10 bases fit TRBD1. CDR1 and CDR2 from the germline V gene are GTSNPN and SVGIG (reference sequence). V lost 5 bases to trimming and J lost 7 bases; unmatched junction nucleotides: 5. The CDR3 has 13 residues. The chain's CDR3 is CAWATGGRQPQHF. The CDR3 nucleotides are TGTGCCTGGGCGACAGGGGGCAGACAGCCCCAGCATTTT. Full variable domain (rest looked up from reference TRBV30 and TRBJ1-5): SQTIHQWPATLVQPVGSPLSLECTVEGTSNPNLYWYRQAAGRGLQLLFYSVGIGQISSEVPQNLSASRPQDRQFILSSKKLLLSDSGFYLCAWATGGRQPQHFGDGTRLSIL.

This clonotype came up many times. This chain joins TRBV24-1 and TRBJ2-3; 9 positions agree with TRBD2. The CDR3 loop spans 16 amino acids. CDR1 and CDR2 (germline): KGHDR, SFDVKD. After removal of 3 bases from V and 4 bases from J, the junction contained 7 bases not matched to a gene. The CDR3: CATSDGRTSVADTQYF. CDR3 DNA: TGTGCCACCAGTGATGGAAGGACTAGCGTCGCAGATACGCAGTATTTT.

This clonotype was observed a single time. The conserved final phenylalanine or tryptophan is absent from the CDR3, which likely points to a read error. The limits of the CDR3 on the DNA are not certain, so only TCRdb's listed CDR3 is given. This chain joins TRBV7-2 and TRBJ2-2; the D call TRBD2 from the table was never checked on the DNA. The CDR3 is made up of 17 amino acids, end residues included. Per germline, CDR1 SGHTA and CDR2 FQGNSA. This CDR3 reads CASSTTSGTGVSGTSGS.

The sample holds many counts of this clonotype. Written as DNA, the CDR3 is TGTGCCAGCAGCCGGAATTGGGGGAACACTGAAGCTTTCTTT. Its translation: CASSRNWGNTEAFF. The J gene is TRBJ1-1, the V gene TRBV7-2; D is unclear. This CDR3 has 14 residues. Germline V gene lookup returns CDR1 SGHTA and CDR2 FQGNSA. With 5 bases removed from V and 1 base from J, the gap between germline ends came to 11 bases.

The J gene is TRBJ2-2, the V gene TRBV10-2, with 10 nucleotides matching TRBD1. The CDR3 sequence is 14 residues long. The V gene end was trimmed by 7 bases and the J gene end by 6 bases; junction bases not matched to a gene: 5. Germline loops: CDR1 WSHSY, CDR2 SAAADI. This chain's CDR3 is CASTQGQGSGELFF. CDR3 sequence (DNA): TGCGCCAGCACCCAGGGACAGGGGTCCGGGGAGCTGTTTTTT.

This clonotype was seen ten or more times. The chain joins TRBV2 to TRBJ2-2; TRBD2 matches 14 bases. The CDR3 is 16 residues long. The germline V gene has CDR1 SNHLY and CDR2 FYNNEI. Trimming removed 4 bases from V and 5 bases from J; junction bases left unmatched: 3. DNA for the CDR3: TGTGCCAGCAGTGGGACTAGCGGGAGGAAAACCGGGGAGCTGTTTTTT. It specifies CASSGTSGRKTGELFF.

This clonotype has at least ten counts. This chain connects TRBV12-3 or TRBV12-4 to TRBJ1-2, with TRBD1 matching over 11 bases. V lost 1 base, J lost 8 bases, and 9 bases stayed unmatched. The CDR3 sequence is 16 residues long. CDR3 residues: CASSLVPGQGAGGYTF. DNA for the CDR3: TGTGCCAGCAGTTTAGTTCCAGGACAGGGGGCGGGAGGCTACACCTTC.

There are a few counts of this clonotype. This rearrangement joins TRBV6-1 to TRBJ2-2, with 10 bases aligning to TRBD1. Germline lookup yields CDR1 MNHNS and CDR2 SASEGT. The CDR3 runs to 14 residues. Trimming cost V 9 bases and J 3 bases; bases outside gene matches: 4. The CDR3 region is CASTGQGHTGELFF. The CDR3 DNA sequence: TGTGCCAGTACGGGACAGGGGCACACCGGGGAGCTGTTTTTT.

This clonotype was detected ten times or more. V usage is TRBV7-2 and J usage is TRBJ1-4; D gene unclear. Germline CDR1 is SGHTA and CDR2 is FQGNSA. Trimming removed 5 bases from V and 0 bases from J, with 13 bases in between. The CDR3 has 16 residues. The CDR3 region is CASSLNGVATNEKLFF. CDR3 sequence (DNA): TGTGCCAGCAGCCTAAACGGGGTTGCAACTAATGAAAAACTGTTTTTT.